The 21 T cell receptor beta chains in this list originate from one sample, sequenced in a study of cytomegalovirus exposure and HLA in healthy donors. The PCR was carried out with 60 Vbeta primers and 13 Jbeta primers. Here immunoSEQ multiplex PCR was the method, and the copy in TCRdb shows in-frame clones only, minus some. The table includes 140,000 or so clones, approximately 80% detected once. Sequences were obtained from PBMCs. Receptor source: a boy between 2 and 15 years old in good health and CMV-seronegative.

This chain links TRBV2 with TRBJ2-7; the D is unclear. Trimming pared 3 bases from V and 5 bases from J, leaving 14 bases between. Germline CDR1 SNHLY, CDR2 FYNNEI. CDR3 length equals 14 residues. The CDR3 protein is CASSEENKQNEQYF. For the CDR3, the DNA is TGTGCCAGCAGTGAGGAGAACAAACAAAACGAGCAGTACTTC.

This sequence joins TRBV29-1 and TRBJ1-4, with D possibly being TRBD1 (5 bases). Trimming left V 6 bases short and J 2 bases short, with 10 bases between. The CDR3 consists of 13 residues. Per the germline V gene, CDR1 is SQVTM and CDR2 is ANQGSEA. In nucleotides, the CDR3 is TGCAGCGTCGCGGGGGGTACTAATGAAAAACTGTTTTTT. Encoded protein: CSVAGGTNEKLFF.

The chain links TRBV5-1 to TRBJ2-3; 9 bases are a match to TRBD2. With 2 bases clipped from V and 3 bases from J, the junction kept 1 base outside the gene matches. The CDR3 length is 14 residues. Germline V CDR1 and CDR2: SGHRS, YFSETQ. This CDR3 reads CASSFSGGTDTQYF. CDR3 in DNA: TGCGCCAGCAGCTTTAGCGGGGGAACAGATACGCAGTATTTT.

Concerning this clone itself: The junction departs from the called germline gene at one end, perhaps through a read error. The chain is built from TRBV7-9 and TRBJ2-7; D is unclear. Germline V gives CDR1 SEHNR, CDR2 FQNEAQ (reference sequence). This CDR3 contains 14 residues. The CDR3 here is CSSSLDGNRDEQYF. DNA of the CDR3: TGTTCCAGCAGCTTAGACGGTAATCGGGACGAGCAGTACTTC.

In its sample, this clone was seen once. V is TRBV19 and J is TRBJ1-5, with D unclear. V was clipped by 7 bases and J by 5 bases, with 15 bases between them. CDR3 size: 14 residues. In germline, CDR1 is LNHDA, CDR2 SQIVND (reference sequence). The DNA of the CDR3 is TGTGCCAGTATTAGGTCTTCGGGAGATCAGCCCCAGCATTTT. This translates into CASIRSSGDQPQHF.

V gene TRBV6-5 combines with J gene TRBJ1-1; TRBD1 is a possible D gene (5 bases). Germline loops: CDR1 MNHEY, CDR2 SVGAGI. This CDR3 is built from 13 residues. V shed 2 bases and J shed 10 bases, with 14 bases lying between them. CDR3 bases: TGTGCCAGCAGTTACCGTTTGACAGCAGGAGCTTTCTTT. This sequence encodes CASSYRLTAGAFF.

The V gene is TRBV30, the J gene TRBJ1-6; 9 nucleotides agree with TRBD1. The V gene end was trimmed by 3 bases and the J gene end by 6 bases; junction bases not matched to a gene: 9. CDR1 is GTSNPN and CDR2 is SVGIG in the germline V gene (reference sequence). This CDR3 is 16 amino acids long. The CDR3 nucleotides read TGTGCCTGGAGCGGAGGGGGACAGGGATTTAATTCACCCCTCCACTTT. Translating gives CAWSGGGQGFNSPLHF.

J is TRBJ2-7 and V is TRBV7-2; a possible D gene is TRBD2 (6 bases). V was cut by 3 bases and J by 9 bases, with 15 bases left in between. This CDR3 has 13 amino acids. Germline V gene lookup returns CDR1 SGHTA and CDR2 FQGNSA. The CDR3 loop reads CASSLDGPGVQYF. CDR3 nucleotides: TGTGCCAGCAGCTTGGACGGCCCGGGGGTGCAGTACTTC.

This clone occurred once. The chain couples TRBV19 to TRBJ2-7; 10 bases are a match to TRBD1. The trim removed 1 base at V and 1 base at J, leaving 1 base unmatched. Germline CDR1 is LNHDA and CDR2 is SQIVND (reference sequence). This CDR3 is built from 15 residues. This CDR3 reads CASSIGTGGSYEQYF. The DNA for the CDR3 is TGTGCCAGTAGTATAGGGACAGGGGGATCCTACGAGCAGTACTTC.

This clone was observed a single time. This chain connects TRBV7-9 to TRBJ1-6, with D possibly TRBD1 on 6 matching bases. Germline values: CDR1 SEHNR, CDR2 FQNEAQ (reference sequence). Between the trimmed V and J ends, which lost 4 bases and 7 bases, there was a span of 17 bases. This CDR3 has 16 amino acids. The CDR3 DNA is TGTGCCAGCAGCTCCTTCAAAAGGGGGGGGAATTCACCCCTCCACTTT. It is translated as CASSSFKRGGNSPLHF.

This clone showed up just a few times. In DNA form, the CDR3 reads TGTGCCAGCAGCTTATACTTAGAGAATGAAAAACTGTTTTTT. Protein product: CASSLYLENEKLFF. This chain connects TRBV7-9 to TRBJ1-4; no clear D. The CDR3 sequence is 14 residues long. V was cut by 2 bases and J by 5 bases, with 9 bases left in between. Germline V gene lookup returns CDR1 SEHNR and CDR2 FQNEAQ (reference sequence).

The gene calls are TRBV7-3 and TRBJ1-4; D might be TRBD1 (5 bases). V lost 4 bases, J lost 8 bases, and 14 bases lay in between. CDR1 is SGHTA, CDR2 FQGTGA, per germline. The CDR3 consists of 14 residues. The CDR3 here is CASSSTVGVEKLFF. Written as DNA, the CDR3 is TGTGCCAGCAGCTCGACAGTTGGGGTCGAAAAACTGTTTTTT.

This chain links TRBV27 with TRBJ2-7; tentative D call: TRBD2 (6 bases). The CDR3 spans 17 residues. Germline V gene lookup returns CDR1 MNHEY and CDR2 SMNVEV (reference sequence). V lost 4 bases, J lost 5 bases, and 24 bases lay in between. CDR3 protein: CASSSGGFWGSGDEQYF. The CDR3 region has the DNA TGTGCCAGCAGTTCCGGGGGTTTTTGGGGGAGTGGCGACGAGCAGTACTTC.

The gene calls are TRBV7-3 and TRBJ1-1; perhaps TRBD1 as D (5 bases). Trimming removed 1 base at V and 4 bases at J, with 28 bases between. The CDR3 is 20 amino acids. Germline CDR1 reads SGHTA; CDR2 reads FQGTGA. This chain's CDR3 is CASSLIGPRQGAHPSTEAFF. The CDR3 region has the DNA TGTGCCAGCAGCTTAATAGGTCCCCGACAAGGGGCCCACCCGAGCACTGAAGCTTTCTTT.

The chain combines TRBV19 with TRBJ2-2; 9 positions match TRBD1. Germline CDR1 is LNHDA and CDR2 is SQIVND (reference sequence). Trimming removed 8 bases from V and 5 bases from J; junction bases left unmatched: 6. This CDR3 is built from 14 residues. This chain's CDR3 is CASSGTGMTGELFF. As DNA, the CDR3 is TGTGCCAGTTCCGGGACAGGGATGACCGGGGAGCTGTTTTTT.

The V gene is TRBV19, the J gene TRBJ1-1, with TRBD1 matching over 7 bases. The V and J ends lost 2 bases and 11 bases, in that order; junction bases with no gene match: 11. The germline CDR1 and CDR2 sequences are LNHDA and SQIVND (reference sequence). The CDR3 is 14 residues long. The DNA for the CDR3 is TGTGCCAGTAGTATATCCTACGTAGGGGGCGAGGCTTTCTTT. The encoded protein is CASSISYVGGEAFF.

The V and J genes are TRBV18 and TRBJ1-1, with D hard to call. CDR3 length: 15 residues. The ends were cut back, 6 bases at V and 0 bases at J, with 14 bases in the middle. Looked up from germline, CDR1 is KGHSH and CDR2 is LQKENI. In DNA, the CDR3 is TGTGCCAGCTCGTGGGCAGGCGATGTGAACACTGAAGCTTTCTTT. It encodes CASSWAGDVNTEAFF.

The chain carries TRBV25-1 and TRBJ1-5; the D gene is possibly TRBD1 (5 bases). In germline, CDR1 is MGHDK, CDR2 SYGVNS. The CDR3 runs to 17 residues. The V end was cut by 0 bases, the J end by 1 base, with 13 bases between. The CDR3 coding sequence is TGTGCCAGCAGTGAATATCTCGCGGGGCCGAGCAATCAGCCCCAGCATTTT. Translated, it gives CASSEYLAGPSNQPQHF.

The chain uses TRBV21-1 and TRBJ2-5; whether TRBD2, the table's D call, matches the DNA was not checked. TRBV21-1 is a recognized pseudogene. This CDR3 spans 17 amino acids. CDR3 nucleotide sequence: TGTGCCAGCAGCAAAATACCGTATGCGCGCTGCAAAGAGACCCAGTACTTC. Encoded protein: CASSKIPYARCKETQYF.

The chain has TRBV4-2 and TRBJ1-6; the D gene is possibly TRBD1 (6 bases). Trimming shortened V by 0 bases and J by 10 bases, and 13 bases separated the two germline ends. This CDR3 contains 15 residues. The germline V gene has CDR1 LGHNA and CDR2 YNFKEQ. The CDR3 sequence: CASSQEGGGRSPLHF. CDR3 coding DNA: TGTGCCAGCAGCCAAGAAGGGGGGGGCCGATCACCCCTCCACTTT.

The chain is built from TRBV7-8 and TRBJ2-4; possible D gene TRBD1, 5 bases. V lost 1 base and J 10 bases, leaving 17 bases between the germline ends. CDR3 length: 15 residues. Germline CDR1 and CDR2: SGHVS and FQNEAQ. Here the CDR3 reads CASSLGLRTKLIQYF. The DNA of the CDR3 is TGTGCCAGCAGCTTAGGCCTACGGACAAAACTAATTCAGTACTTC.